The clone carrying this T cell receptor beta chain has a handful of counts. This specimen belongs to a study of T cells in Graves' hyperthyroidism and ophthalmopathy. Germline-derived CDR1 and CDR2 are SGHAT and FQNNGV. This CDR3 has 14 residues. The germline V and J ends were trimmed by 6 bases and 2 bases, with 10 bases remaining between them. Over 18 months, lack of ophthalmopathy progression marked Graves' hyperthyroidism as stable. The investigators amplified TCR beta CDR3 regions from RNA transcripts. In the first-round RT-PCR of the TCR CDR3, the HTBI primer set was used. One entry per CDR3 protein results from TCRdb running MiXCR on the multiplex PCR reads. This table has 370,000 or so distinct CDR3 sequences, around 25% appearing once.

This sequence originates from a man aged 45-60 years with Graves' hyperthyroidism. The sequencing input was blood. The gene calls are TRBV11-2 and TRBJ1-4; D may be TRBD1 (5 bases). The CDR3 loop is CASRPGPTNEKLFF. Written as DNA, the CDR3 is TGTGCCAGCAGGCCAGGGCCTACTAATGAAAAACTGTTTTTT.